These T cell receptor beta chains were read from a single sample in a study of OX40 agonist ivuxolimab in advanced cancers. Produced via immunoSEQ multiplex PCR; TCRdb's table is partial and in-frame only. The table has about 73,000 clones, around 86% seen once. Material: CD4+ or CD8+ T cells sorted from blood, obtained in a trial of the OX40 agonist ivuxolimab. Receptors were obtained from an adult with an advanced solid tumor such as melanoma, head and neck, liver or kidney cancer. Each CDR3 is given with its conserved first and last residue. The order of the fields is clone size, J gene, D gene, V gene, CDR3 protein, CDR3 DNA. A D gene is named only where the DNA matches it firmly. The size of a clone is reported for some rows only, either as once, few or many, or as a class for expanded clones.

- TRBJ1-5 - TRBV5-4 CASSLGGQGHQPQHF TGTGCCAGCAGCTTGGGGGGCCAGGGGCATCAGCCCCAGCATTTT
- TRBJ1-1 TRBD1 TRBV29-1 CSVHRGQDTEAFF TGCAGCGTCCACAGGGGGCAAGACACTGAAGCTTTCTTT
- TRBJ2-1 - TRBV11-2 CASRAPGDEQFF TGTGCCAGCCGGGCTCCGGGCGATGAGCAGTTCTTC
- TRBJ1-2 - TRBV11-2 CASSSAQGLDGYTF TGTGCCAGCAGCTCAGCTCAGGGGCTGGATGGCTACACCTTC
few TRBJ1-5 - TRBV5-8 CASSLEQGINQPQHF TGTGCCAGCAGCTTGGAACAGGGAATCAATCAGCCCCAGCATTTT
- TRBJ2-5 TRBD2 TRBV28 CASRNGPGLAALGYQETQYF TGTGCCAGCAGGAACGGACCGGGACTAGCGGCCCTAGGGTACCAAGAGACCCAGTACTTC
once TRBJ1-6 - TRBV5-6 CASSLASGPNSPLHF TGTGCCAGCAGCTTGGCCTCCGGTCCTAATTCACCCCTCCACTTT
- TRBJ1-1 - TRBV29-1 CSADSMNTEAFF TGCAGCGCCGACTCCATGAACACTGAAGCTTTCTTT
- TRBJ2-1 - TRBV7-9 CASSYPPKNEQFF TGTGCCAGCAGCTACCCCCCGAAGAATGAGCAGTTCTTC
few TRBJ1-2 - TRBV19 CASSNSAAGYGYTF TGTGCCAGTAGTAATAGCGCGGCAGGGTATGGCTACACCTTC
- TRBJ2-2 - TRBV9 CASSPGNTGELFF TGTGCCAGCAGCCCGGGGAACACCGGGGAGCTGTTTTTT
- TRBJ1-1 TRBD1 TRBV6-1 CASSVTGGNTEAFF TGTGCCAGCAGTGTGACAGGGGGGAACACTGAAGCTTTCTTT
- TRBJ1-4 - TRBV19 CAAKADPNEKLFF TGTGCCGCCAAGGCGGATCCTAATGAAAAACTGTTTTTT
- TRBJ1-1 TRBD1 TRBV13 CASSPSPDDRGETEAFF TGTGCCAGCAGCCCGTCGCCGGATGACAGGGGGGAGACTGAAGCTTTCTTT
- TRBJ1-6 - TRBV19 CASSTITLNSPLHF TGTGCCAGTAGTACGATAACCCTTAATTCACCCCTCCACTTT
- TRBJ1-1 TRBD1 TRBV19 CASHADRGNTEAFF TGTGCCAGTCACGCGGACAGGGGGAACACTGAAGCTTTCTTT
few TRBJ1-1 - TRBV7-9 CASSRQVNTEAFF TGTGCCAGCAGCCGACAGGTGAACACTGAAGCTTTCTTT
- TRBJ2-2 - TRBV9 CASSVGGAGELFF TGTGCCAGCAGCGTAGGTGGAGCCGGGGAGCTGTTTTTT
- TRBJ1-2 TRBD1 TRBV19 CASRTGQGDNYGYTF TGTGCCAGTAGAACCGGACAGGGGGATAACTATGGCTACACCTTC
- TRBJ1-2 - TRBV30 CAAGFAHGYTF TGTGCCGCAGGCTTCGCACATGGCTACACCTTC
- TRBJ2-7 TRBD2 TRBV4-2 CASSPDSGLAGSIEQYF TGTGCCAGCAGCCCGGACTCGGGACTAGCGGGATCAATCGAGCAGTACTTC
- TRBJ1-2 - TRBV7-2 CASSSHVYGYTF TGTGCCAGCAGCTCACACGTTTATGGCTACACCTTC
- TRBJ1-1 - TRBV7-2 CASRTTGWNTEAFF TGTGCCAGCAGGACTACAGGGTGGAACACTGAAGCTTTCTTT
- TRBJ2-4 TRBD2 TRBV9 CASSVEGSGRGGQYF TGTGCCAGCAGCGTAGAAGGAAGCGGGAGAGGGGGTCAGTACTTC
- TRBJ2-7 TRBD2 TRBV6-8 CASSHQGLAGSYEQYF TGTGCCAGCAGCCACCAAGGACTAGCGGGTTCCTACGAGCAGTACTTC
- TRBJ1-3 TRBD1 TRBV9 CASSPGQGNYGNTIYF TGTGCCAGCAGCCCGGGACAGGGGAATTACGGAAACACCATATATTTT
- TRBJ2-2 - TRBV5-6 CASSLGYTGELFF TGTGCCAGCAGCTTGGGTTACACCGGGGAGCTGTTTTTT
- TRBJ1-3 - TRBV18 CASSPGRADTIYF TGTGCCAGCTCACCCGGTAGGGCGGACACCATATATTTT
once TRBJ2-5 TRBD1 TRBV19 CARFPGQLWTQYF TGTGCCAGGTTCCCGGGACAGCTTTGGACCCAGTACTTC
- TRBJ2-5 - TRBV20-1 CSIQQGETQYF TGCAGCATCCAGCAAGGGGAGACCCAGTACTTC
- TRBJ2-7 TRBD2 TRBV9 CASSPRGLAGVYEQYF TGTGCCAGCAGCCCCCGAGGACTAGCGGGAGTATACGAGCAGTACTTC
- TRBJ2-3 - TRBV19 CASRPSSTDTQYF TGTGCCAGTAGGCCCAGTAGCACAGATACGCAGTATTTT
- TRBJ1-4 - TRBV11-2 CASSLEGATNEKLFF TGTGCCAGCAGCTTAGAAGGGGCAACTAATGAAAAACTGTTTTTT
- TRBJ2-1 - TRBV28 CASSLLVGEQFF TGTGCCAGCAGTTTATTAGTGGGAGAGCAGTTCTTC